A selection of T cell receptor beta chains follows, all from one sample in a study of memory CD4+ T cells and cytomegalovirus serostatus. Data came from immunoSEQ multiplex PCR; TCRdb stores just in-frame clones and leaves some out. This sample has more than 50,000 clones, with 75% to 85% found just once. Sequenced: memory CD4+ T cells from blood. The receptors here all came from an adult in good health and CMV-seronegative. Both conserved end residues are part of each CDR3.

J gene: TRBJ2-7; V gene: TRBV5-1; CDR3 protein: CASSLVPGPIYEQYF
J gene: TRBJ1-6; V gene: TRBV5-1; CDR3 protein: CASSLGTGENSPLHF
J gene: TRBJ1-6; V gene: TRBV11-2; CDR3 protein: CASSPGTRVALHF
J gene: TRBJ2-3; V gene: TRBV7-2; CDR3 protein: CASGPYRITSTDTQYF
J gene: TRBJ1-2; V gene: TRBV6-5; CDR3 protein: CASRGLRNYGYTF
J gene: TRBJ1-1; V gene: TRBV28; CDR3 protein: CASSPPLNRNTEAFF
J gene: TRBJ2-2; V gene: TRBV6-6; CDR3 protein: CASRPGPNTGELFF
J gene: TRBJ2-5; V gene: TRBV7-2; CDR3 protein: CASSLGLAGETQYF
J gene: TRBJ1-6; V gene: TRBV6-4; CDR3 protein: CASSATGGNSPLHF
J gene: TRBJ1-1; V gene: TRBV19; CDR3 protein: CASSNGRYTEAFF
J gene: TRBJ2-1; V gene: TRBV5-1; CDR3 protein: CASSATETSSYNEQFF
J gene: TRBJ1-1; V gene: TRBV7-2; CDR3 protein: CASSFLQGGTEAFF
J gene: TRBJ1-1; V gene: TRBV6-1; CDR3 protein: CASRRGGPDAFF
J gene: TRBJ1-2; V gene: TRBV15; CDR3 protein: CATSRRSQTGKGYTF
J gene: TRBJ1-1; V gene: TRBV11-1; CDR3 protein: CASSLLQGGVAEAFF
J gene: TRBJ1-5; V gene: TRBV7-2; CDR3 protein: CASSLMDTAQHF
J gene: TRBJ1-2; V gene: TRBV5-6; CDR3 protein: CASSSRQDYYGYTF
J gene: TRBJ2-2; V gene: TRBV19; CDR3 protein: CASSKAGANTGELFF
J gene: TRBJ2-5; V gene: TRBV5-4; CDR3 protein: CASSLVSETQYF
J gene: TRBJ2-7; V gene: TRBV11-1; CDR3 protein: CASTKGWGEQYF
J gene: TRBJ2-4; V gene: TRBV6-6; CDR3 protein: CASSWGQGGNIQYF
J gene: TRBJ2-3; V gene: TRBV4-2; CDR3 protein: CASSPLGGVRYTDTQYF
J gene: TRBJ1-6; V gene: TRBV19; CDR3 protein: CASNQGTIFYNSPLHF
J gene: TRBJ1-2; V gene: TRBV29-1; CDR3 protein: CSVERGPYTF
J gene: TRBJ1-5; V gene: TRBV5-1; CDR3 protein: CASSLSGGNQPQHF
J gene: TRBJ2-5; V gene: TRBV2; CDR3 protein: CASINRVIGGGGETQYF
J gene: TRBJ2-7; V gene: TRBV27; CDR3 protein: CASSLFTGAGESKQYF
J gene: TRBJ1-1; V gene: TRBV5-4; CDR3 protein: CASSYDPAAGEAFF
J gene: TRBJ2-7; V gene: TRBV2; CDR3 protein: CASSEPFFYEQYF
J gene: TRBJ2-3; V gene: TRBV19; CDR3 protein: CASSLAGSEDTQYF
J gene: TRBJ2-2; V gene: TRBV29-1; CDR3 protein: CSAKVAGNTGELFF
J gene: TRBJ1-1; V gene: TRBV5-4; CDR3 protein: CASSSRAGVSAFF
J gene: TRBJ1-2; V gene: TRBV7-2; CDR3 protein: CASSRGTTDYGYTF
J gene: TRBJ2-7; V gene: TRBV29-1; CDR3 protein: CSGGQGASEQYF
J gene: TRBJ1-2; V gene: TRBV18; CDR3 protein: CASSPVSDSHYGYTF
J gene: TRBJ2-2; V gene: TRBV19; CDR3 protein: CASTRGRLNTGELFF
J gene: TRBJ1-1; V gene: TRBV19; CDR3 protein: CASSDYIGNTEAFF
J gene: TRBJ1-6; V gene: TRBV7-6; CDR3 protein: CASSRTVDSPLHF
J gene: TRBJ1-5; V gene: TRBV2; CDR3 protein: CASGGRGGRIQPQHF
J gene: TRBJ1-2; V gene: TRBV25-1; CDR3 protein: CASSRTEGTQPLGYTF
J gene: TRBJ2-1; V gene: TRBV6-1; CDR3 protein: CASSESIFEQFF
J gene: TRBJ2-1; V gene: TRBV5-1; CDR3 protein: CASSPIRGNEQFF
J gene: TRBJ1-1; V gene: TRBV6-5; CDR3 protein: CASSYGRETEAFF
J gene: TRBJ2-7; V gene: TRBV18; CDR3 protein: CASSPPGLAYEQYF
J gene: TRBJ1-1; V gene: TRBV7-8; CDR3 protein: CASSSRGVTNGNTEAFF
J gene: TRBJ1-4; V gene: TRBV9; CDR3 protein: CASSVDSDLGKKLFF
J gene: TRBJ2-3; V gene: TRBV9; CDR3 protein: CASSITLAENTDTQYF
J gene: TRBJ2-2; V gene: TRBV5-1; CDR3 protein: CASSLVVDTGELFF
J gene: TRBJ2-2; V gene: TRBV7-2; CDR3 protein: CASSVQGNTGELFF
J gene: TRBJ2-1; V gene: TRBV5-8; CDR3 protein: CASSLGTGVLREQFF
J gene: TRBJ2-7; V gene: TRBV2; CDR3 protein: CASSEAPLLLSSYEQYF
J gene: TRBJ1-1; V gene: TRBV11-2; CDR3 protein: CASSSTRSQGIAFF
J gene: TRBJ2-7; V gene: TRBV28; CDR3 protein: CASTVPGGGGLFEQYF
J gene: TRBJ2-7; V gene: TRBV5-6; CDR3 protein: CASSGGDRSPYEQYF